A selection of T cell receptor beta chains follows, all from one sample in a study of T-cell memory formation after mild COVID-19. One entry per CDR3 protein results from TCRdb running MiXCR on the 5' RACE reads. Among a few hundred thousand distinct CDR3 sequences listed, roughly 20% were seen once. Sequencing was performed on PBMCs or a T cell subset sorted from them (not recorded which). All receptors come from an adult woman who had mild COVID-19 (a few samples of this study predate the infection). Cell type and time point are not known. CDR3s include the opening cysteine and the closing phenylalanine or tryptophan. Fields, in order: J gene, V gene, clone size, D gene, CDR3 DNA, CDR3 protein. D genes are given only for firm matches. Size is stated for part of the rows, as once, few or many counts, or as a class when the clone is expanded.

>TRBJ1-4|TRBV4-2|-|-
TGTGCCAGCAGCCAAGTCTCGGGGGTGGGGAGAGGTGAAAAACTGTTTTTT
CASSQVSGVGRGEKLFF
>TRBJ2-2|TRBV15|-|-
TGTGCCACCAGCAGATGGGCCAATATGAAGAACACCGGGGAGCTGTTTTTT
CATSRWANMKNTGELFF
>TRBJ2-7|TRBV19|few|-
TGTGCCAGTAGTGGGGTGGACTGGCGGAGGGAGCAGTACTTC
CASSGVDWRREQYF
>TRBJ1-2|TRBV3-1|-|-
TGTGCCAGCAGCCAAGAGGGTGGTGGCTACACCTTC
CASSQEGGGYTF
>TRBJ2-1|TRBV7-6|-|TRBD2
TGTGCCAGCAGCGGGCGGGGAGCGGGGGGTCTCAATGAGCAGTTCTTC
CASSGRGAGGLNEQFF
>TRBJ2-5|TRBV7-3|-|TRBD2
TGTGCCAGCAGCCCGACTCCGGGACTAGCGGGAGATGAGACCCAGTACTTC
CASSPTPGLAGDETQYF
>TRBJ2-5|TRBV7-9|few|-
TGTGCCAGCAGCTCCGTGGTCCAAGAGACCCAGTACTTC
CASSSVVQETQYF
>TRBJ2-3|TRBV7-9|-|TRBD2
TGTGCCAGCAGCTCTCCTCCGGGACTAGCGGGGGGGCTGGATACGCAGTATTTT
CASSSPPGLAGGLDTQYF
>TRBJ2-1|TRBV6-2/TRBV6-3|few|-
TGTGCCAGCAGTTACTCGACATTCGGAGGGGGCGGTAGCGGATACAATGAGCAGTTCTTC
CASSYSTFGGGGSGYNEQFF
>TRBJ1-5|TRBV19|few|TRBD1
TGTGCCAGTAGTTCCGACAGGGGCGAAAATCAGCCCCAGCATTTT
CASSSDRGENQPQHF
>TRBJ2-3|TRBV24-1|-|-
TGTGCCACCAGTGCGGGCAGCACAGATACGCAGTATTTT
CATSAGSTDTQYF
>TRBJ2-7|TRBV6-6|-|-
TGTGCCAGCAGGGGAGGCGCCAAGGACTACGAGCAGTACTTC
CASRGGAKDYEQYF
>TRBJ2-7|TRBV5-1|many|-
TGCGCCAGCAGCTTCAGCGAGCCCCCTTACGAGCAGTACTTC
CASSFSEPPYEQYF
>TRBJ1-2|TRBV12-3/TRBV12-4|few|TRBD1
TGTGCCAGCAGTCCCTACCGACAGGGCACCGCCTATGGCTACACCTTC
CASSPYRQGTAYGYTF
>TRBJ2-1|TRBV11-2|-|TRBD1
TGTGCCAGCAGCTTAGCTTGGGACAGGGGTGGGTTCTTC
CASSLAWDRGGFF
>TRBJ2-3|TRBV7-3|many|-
TGTGCCAGCAGCCCAGGGGGGGGTACGCAGTATTTT
CASSPGGGTQYF
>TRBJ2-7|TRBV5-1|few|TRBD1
TGCGCCAGCAGGGGGCTGGGACAGGGGTTCAGCTACGAGCAGTACTTC
CASRGLGQGFSYEQYF
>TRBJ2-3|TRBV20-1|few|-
TGCAGTGCTCGGGGGAGGGGGAGGACAGATACGCAGTATTTT
CSARGRGRTDTQYF
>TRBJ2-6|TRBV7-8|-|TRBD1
TGTGCCAGCAGACCGGGGACAGTCTCTGGGGCCAACGTCCTGACTTTC
CASRPGTVSGANVLTF
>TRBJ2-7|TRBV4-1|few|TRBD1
TGCGCCAGCAGCCAACTAGACATGGGACAGGGAGATTCCTACGAGCAGTACTTC
CASSQLDMGQGDSYEQYF
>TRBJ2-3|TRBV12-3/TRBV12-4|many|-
TGTGCCAGCAGTTTACTGGACACCACGCAGTATTTT
CASSLLDTTQYF
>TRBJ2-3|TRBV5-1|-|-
TGCGCCAGCAGCTCGCCGGGCAGAAGCACAGATACGCAGTATTTT
CASSSPGRSTDTQYF
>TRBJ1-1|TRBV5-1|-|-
TGCGCCAGTCGAGGGCTTAAGAACACTGAAGCTTTCTTT
CASRGLKNTEAFF
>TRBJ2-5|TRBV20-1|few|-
TGCAGTGTCCCCCCGGTCCCAGGGGATCGAGAGACCCAGTACTTC
CSVPPVPGDRETQYF
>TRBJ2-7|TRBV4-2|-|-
TGTGCCAGCAGCCAAGGGGGAAGTGGTGGGGAGCAGTACTTC
CASSQGGSGGEQYF
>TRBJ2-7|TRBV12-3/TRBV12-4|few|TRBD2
TGTGCCAGCAGTCCCAAGGGACTAGCGGGAGCCGAGCAGTACTTC
CASSPKGLAGAEQYF
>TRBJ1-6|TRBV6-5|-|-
TGTGCCAGCAGTTACGACCAATCAGGGGCTAATAATTCACCCCTCCACTTT
CASSYDQSGANNSPLHF
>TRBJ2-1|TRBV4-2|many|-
TGTGCCAGCAGCCAAGATTGGAAAACCTCCTACAATGAGCAGTTCTTC
CASSQDWKTSYNEQFF
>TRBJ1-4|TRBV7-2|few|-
TGTGCCAGCAGCTTAAGGTGGACAGCTGGAGAAAAACTGTTTTTT
CASSLRWTAGEKLFF
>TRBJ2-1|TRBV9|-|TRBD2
TGTGCCAGCAGCCAGTGGGGGGAGGGGTACAATGAGCAGTTCTTC
CASSQWGEGYNEQFF
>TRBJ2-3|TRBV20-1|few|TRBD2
TGCAGTGCCTCTGATGTTAGACTAGCGGGGGTCACAGATACGCAGTATTTT
CSASDVRLAGVTDTQYF
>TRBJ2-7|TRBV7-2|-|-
TGTGCCAGCAGCTTTCGGGACGGGGCCTACGAGCAGTACTTC
CASSFRDGAYEQYF
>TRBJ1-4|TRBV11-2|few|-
TGTGCCAGCAGCTTAGCCCTCTCAAATGAAAAACTGTTTTTT
CASSLALSNEKLFF
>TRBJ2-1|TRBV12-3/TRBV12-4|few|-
TGTGCCAGCAGTTTATATCCGGGACACAATGAGCAGTTCTTC
CASSLYPGHNEQFF
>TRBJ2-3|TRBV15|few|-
TGTGCCACCAGCAGAGTCTTGGGGGTTAGCACAGATACGCAGTATTTT
CATSRVLGVSTDTQYF
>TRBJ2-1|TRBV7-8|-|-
TGTGCCAGCAGCTTAGCGCTCTATGAGCAGTTCTTC
CASSLALYEQFF
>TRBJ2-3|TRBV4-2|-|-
TGTGCCAGCAGCCTCACCGGCACGGTCACAACAGATACGCAGTATTTT
CASSLTGTVTTDTQYF
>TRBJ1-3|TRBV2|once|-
TGTGCCAGCAGTTCGGACGTTCTCTCTGGAAACACCATATATTTT
CASSSDVLSGNTIYF
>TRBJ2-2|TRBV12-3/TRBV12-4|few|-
TGTGCCAGCAGCCTTCTGAGGGGGGCCTCGAACACCGGGGAGCTGTTTTTT
CASSLLRGASNTGELFF
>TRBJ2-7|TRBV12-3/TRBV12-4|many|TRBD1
TGTGCCAGCAGCCCGTATGGACAGGGGAGCTCCTACGAGCAGTACTTC
CASSPYGQGSSYEQYF
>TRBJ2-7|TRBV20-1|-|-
TGCAGTGCAGCTCAAAGACGGGAGCAGTACTTC
CSAAQRREQYF
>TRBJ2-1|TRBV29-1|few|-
TGCAGCGTTGTCCGGGCCAGCGGATACAATGAGCAGTTCTTC
CSVVRASGYNEQFF
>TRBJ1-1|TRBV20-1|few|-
TGCAGTGCTACTGACAACCTTAACACTGAAGCTTTCTTT
CSATDNLNTEAFF
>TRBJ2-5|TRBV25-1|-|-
TGTGCCAGCAGTGACGGAGGGGATGAGACCCAGTACTTC
CASSDGGDETQYF
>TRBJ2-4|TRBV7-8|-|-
TGTGCCAGCAGCTTTGAAGGAGGCTCGATAGCCAAAAACATTCAGTACTTC
CASSFEGGSIAKNIQYF